This note documents a single T cell receptor beta chain sequence. Its antigen is unidentified. This sample's treatment: roughly 20 received Ad26.COV2.S at low or high dose, single or two shots; a few received placebo; per-sample allocation not given. Sampling was done on day 63 after the first vaccine or placebo injection. An adult donor aged 18-55 years was enrolled in Boston. Measured with immunoSEQ multiplex PCR; TCRdb has only the in-frame clones, and not every one. Of more than 300,000 clones listed, about 86% were seen once; the top ten hold roughly 2.1%. J gave up 7 bases and V 3 bases, and 10 bases lay outside the gene matches. The CDR3 runs 17 residues. Germline V gene sequence: CDR1 MGHRA, CDR2 YSYEKL. The data belong to a study of Ad26.COV2.S vaccination and SARS-CoV-2 variants. Looking at the study overall: Ad26.COV2.S was injected intramuscularly once or twice, 56 days apart. Points from the study as a whole: Considerable breadth of spike-specific CD8+ and CD4+ T cell responses has reportedly been documented following vaccination. Vaccine and placebo recipients had comparable breadth of non-spike TCRs.

This sample comprised peripheral blood, obtained in a trial of Ad26.COV2.S vaccine versus placebo. The sequence came from a person between 18 and 59 years old who received the Ad26.COV2.S COVID-19 vaccine or a placebo. This chain joins TRBV4-1 and TRBJ2-2; TRBD1 aligns across 11 bases. CDR3 nucleotides: TGCGCCAGCAGCCACCGAGGACAGGGGGCCGGGCACGGGGAGCTGTTTTTT. Residues: CASSHRGQGAGHGELFF.